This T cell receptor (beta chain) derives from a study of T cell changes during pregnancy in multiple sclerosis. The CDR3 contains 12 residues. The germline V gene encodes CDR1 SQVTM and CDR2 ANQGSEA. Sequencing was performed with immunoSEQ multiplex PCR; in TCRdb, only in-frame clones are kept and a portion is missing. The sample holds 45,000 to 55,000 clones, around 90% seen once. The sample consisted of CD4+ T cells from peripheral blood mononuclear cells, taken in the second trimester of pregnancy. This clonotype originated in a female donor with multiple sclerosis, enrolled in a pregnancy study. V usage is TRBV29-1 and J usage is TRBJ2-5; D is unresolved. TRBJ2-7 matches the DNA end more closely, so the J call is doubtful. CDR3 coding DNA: TGCAGCGTTGAACAGGAAGATTACGAGCAGTACTTC. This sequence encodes CSVEQEDYEQYF.